This T cell receptor (beta chain) is drawn from a study of cytomegalovirus exposure and HLA in healthy donors. Findings and caveats of the study: Confirmation in vitro established that a few CMV-associated chains were specific for CMV antigens.

The data were produced by immunoSEQ multiplex PCR, yet TCRdb's version contains in-frame clones alone and is incomplete. The sample includes roughly 220,000 clones, approximately 88% of them seen just once. Germline V lookup: CDR1 MNHEY, CDR2 SMNVEV (reference sequence). J gave up 4 bases and V 2 bases, and 1 base lay outside the gene matches. The CDR3 is 13 residues long. This clone was detected only a few times. Its antigen is as yet unknown. The clonotype originates from a woman aged 25 to 39 in good health and CMV-seropositive. The sequencing sample was made of PBMCs. The chain combines TRBV27 with TRBJ2-7, with 8 bases identical to TRBD1. This CDR3 reads CASSLDRGYEQYF. CDR3 in DNA: TGTGCCAGCAGTTTAGACAGGGGTTACGAGCAGTACTTC.